This T cell receptor (beta chain) was sequenced for a study of blood T cell repertoires in COVID-19. Study-level background: COVID-19 samples from acute and convalescent phases originated in the United States, Italy and Spain. Nucleic acid was either cDNA or gDNA, and it came from T cells, B-cell-depleted T cells, or PBMCs.

Sequenced by immunoSEQ multiplex PCR; TCRdb stores in-frame clones only, minus some. The sample lists 80,000 to 95,000 clones; roughly nine tenths were seen once. Details on this clone: Within the sample, other DNA sequences also encode this same CDR3.

Trimming cost V 7 bases and J 5 bases, with 9 bases left between them. In germline, CDR1 is MDHEN, CDR2 SYDVKM. This CDR3 spans 12 amino acids. This clonotype was sampled from a human donor with active COVID-19. The donor label of this sample is uncertain. What was sequenced was peripheral blood. The V gene is TRBV28, the J gene TRBJ1-5; D possibly corresponds to TRBD1 (5 bases). Here the CDR3 DNA reads TGTGCCAGCACGGGGGGGGATCAGCCCCAGCATTTT. Amino acids: CASTGGDQPQHF. The full variable domain, with the rest looked up from reference TRBV28 and TRBJ1-5, is DVKVTQSSRYLVKRTGEKVFLECVQDMDHENMFWYRQDPGLGLRLIYFSYDVKMKEKGDIPEGYSVSREKKERFSLILESASTNQTSMYLCASTGGDQPQHFGDGTRLSIL.